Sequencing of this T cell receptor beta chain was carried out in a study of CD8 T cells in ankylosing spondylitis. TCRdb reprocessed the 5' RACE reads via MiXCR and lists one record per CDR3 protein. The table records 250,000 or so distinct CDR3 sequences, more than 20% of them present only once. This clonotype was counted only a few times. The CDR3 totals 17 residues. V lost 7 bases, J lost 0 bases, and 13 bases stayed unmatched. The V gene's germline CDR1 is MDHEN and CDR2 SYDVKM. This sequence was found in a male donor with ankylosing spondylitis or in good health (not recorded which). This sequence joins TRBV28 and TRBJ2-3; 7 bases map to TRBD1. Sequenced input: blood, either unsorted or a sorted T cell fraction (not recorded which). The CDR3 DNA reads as TGTGCCAGCACCAAAGCCAGACAGGGAAGAAGCACAGATACGCAGTATTTT. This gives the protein CASTKARQGRSTDTQYF.